This is a list of T cell receptor beta chains from one sample in a study of vaccination and CD4 T cells after COVID-19. TCRdb independently ran MiXCR on the PCR reads; one entry per CDR3 protein. Of 20,000 to 25,000 distinct CDR3 sequences in the sample, about 43% are singletons; the top ten hold less than 15%. Antigens of these TCRs are unknown. This material consisted of CD4+ T cells from blood, cultured in vitro, taken about 7 months after SARS-CoV-2 vaccination. Every receptor here comes from a human donor who had recovered from COVID-19. The CDR3 runs from the conserved cysteine through the conserved F or W. A D gene is named only where the DNA matches it firmly. Not all rows give a size; the values are once, few, many and, for expanded clones, a class.

cdr3_aa: CASSSYRDSPIQYF
cdr3_nt: TGTGCCAGCAGCTCATACCGGGACAGCCCCATCCAGTACTTC
d_call: TRBD1
v_call: TRBV7-2
cdr3_length: 14
clone_size: few
j_call: TRBJ2-4

cdr3_aa: CASLVPQHF
cdr3_nt: TGTGCCAGCTTAGTGCCCCAGCATTTT
d_call: NA
v_call: TRBV6-1
cdr3_length: 9
clone_size: NA
j_call: TRBJ1-5

cdr3_aa: CASSPGLADDTQYF
cdr3_nt: TGCGCCAGCAGCCCAGGACTAGCTGACGATACGCAGTATTTT
d_call: TRBD2
v_call: TRBV4-1
cdr3_length: 14
clone_size: once
j_call: TRBJ2-3

cdr3_aa: CASSPDFVLTYEQYF
cdr3_nt: TGTGCCAGCAGCCCCGACTTCGTCTTAACCTACGAGCAGTACTTC
d_call: NA
v_call: TRBV12-3/TRBV12-4
cdr3_length: 15
clone_size: NA
j_call: TRBJ2-7

cdr3_aa: CSAGLAHGELFF
cdr3_nt: TGCAGTGCGGGACTAGCGCACGGGGAGCTGTTTTTT
d_call: TRBD2
v_call: TRBV20-1
cdr3_length: 12
clone_size: medium-sized
j_call: TRBJ2-2

cdr3_aa: CATSKISAGSYEQYF
cdr3_nt: TGTGCCACCAGTAAGATTTCGGCTGGATCCTACGAGCAGTACTTC
d_call: NA
v_call: TRBV15
cdr3_length: 15
clone_size: NA
j_call: TRBJ2-7

cdr3_aa: CASSFGGEETQYF
cdr3_nt: TGTGCCAGCAGTTTTGGTGGAGAAGAGACCCAGTACTTC
d_call: NA
v_call: TRBV6-5
cdr3_length: 13
clone_size: NA
j_call: TRBJ2-5

cdr3_aa: CSAKPPGAGRGAFF
cdr3_nt: TGCAGTGCTAAACCCCCCGGGGCGGGGAGGGGGGCTTTCTTT
d_call: NA
v_call: TRBV20-1
cdr3_length: 14
clone_size: NA
j_call: TRBJ1-1

cdr3_aa: CAWSVHGGIRETQYF
cdr3_nt: TGTGCCTGGAGTGTACACGGGGGGATAAGGGAGACCCAGTACTTC
d_call: TRBD2
v_call: TRBV30
cdr3_length: 15
clone_size: NA
j_call: TRBJ2-5

cdr3_aa: CASSLRTGNYNSPLHF
cdr3_nt: TGTGCCAGCAGTTTGCGGACAGGGAACTATAATTCACCCCTCCACTTT
d_call: TRBD1
v_call: TRBV27
cdr3_length: 16
clone_size: few
j_call: TRBJ1-6

cdr3_aa: CSARGWEQYF
cdr3_nt: TGCAGTGCCCGCGGGTGGGAGCAGTACTTC
d_call: NA
v_call: TRBV20-1
cdr3_length: 10
clone_size: NA
j_call: TRBJ2-7

cdr3_aa: CASSFLGGQDSSYEQYF
cdr3_nt: TGTGCCAGCAGCTTCCTGGGGGGACAGGACAGCTCCTACGAGCAGTACTTC
d_call: TRBD1
v_call: TRBV7-2
cdr3_length: 17
clone_size: NA
j_call: TRBJ2-7

cdr3_aa: CSARGKAGTETQYF
cdr3_nt: TGCAGTGCTAGAGGCAAGGCAGGGACGGAGACCCAGTACTTC
d_call: NA
v_call: TRBV20-1
cdr3_length: 14
clone_size: NA
j_call: TRBJ2-5

cdr3_aa: CASSPQGGTANSPLHF
cdr3_nt: TGCGCCAGCAGCCCGCAGGGAGGGACGGCGAATTCACCCCTCCACTTT
d_call: NA
v_call: TRBV4-3
cdr3_length: 16
clone_size: once
j_call: TRBJ1-6

cdr3_aa: CASSLRTSGVYNEQFF
cdr3_nt: TGTGCCAGCAGCCTAAGGACTAGCGGGGTGTACAATGAGCAGTTCTTC
d_call: TRBD2
v_call: TRBV7-3
cdr3_length: 16
clone_size: medium-sized
j_call: TRBJ2-1

cdr3_aa: CASASAGWGEQYF
cdr3_nt: TGTGCCAGCGCTTCTGCGGGTTGGGGCGAGCAGTACTTC
d_call: NA
v_call: TRBV7-2
cdr3_length: 13
clone_size: NA
j_call: TRBJ2-7

cdr3_aa: CASSPRLSSTDTQYF
cdr3_nt: TGTGCCAGCAGCCCCAGACTTTCCAGCACAGATACGCAGTATTTT
d_call: NA
v_call: TRBV7-2
cdr3_length: 15
clone_size: few
j_call: TRBJ2-3

cdr3_aa: CASSQGVAGGGEQYF
cdr3_nt: TGCGCCAGCAGCCAAGGGGTAGCGGGAGGAGGCGAGCAGTACTTC
d_call: TRBD2
v_call: TRBV4-3
cdr3_length: 15
clone_size: NA
j_call: TRBJ2-7

cdr3_aa: CASSSLRAASTEAFF
cdr3_nt: TGTGCCAGCAGTTCCCTCAGGGCTGCAAGCACTGAAGCTTTCTTT
d_call: NA
v_call: TRBV2
cdr3_length: 15
clone_size: NA
j_call: TRBJ1-1

cdr3_aa: CSASISSYSNQPQHF
cdr3_nt: TGCAGTGCTAGTATTAGCAGTTATAGCAATCAGCCCCAGCATTTT
d_call: NA
v_call: TRBV20-1
cdr3_length: 15
clone_size: once
j_call: TRBJ1-5

cdr3_aa: CASSPTSGGWSEQFF
cdr3_nt: TGTGCCAGCAGCCCAACGTCTGGAGGTTGGAGTGAGCAGTTCTTC
d_call: NA
v_call: TRBV11-2
cdr3_length: 15
clone_size: NA
j_call: TRBJ2-1

cdr3_aa: CASSITNSPLHF
cdr3_nt: TGTGCCAGCAGCATTACCAATTCACCCCTCCACTTT
d_call: NA
v_call: TRBV7-2
cdr3_length: 12
clone_size: few
j_call: TRBJ1-6